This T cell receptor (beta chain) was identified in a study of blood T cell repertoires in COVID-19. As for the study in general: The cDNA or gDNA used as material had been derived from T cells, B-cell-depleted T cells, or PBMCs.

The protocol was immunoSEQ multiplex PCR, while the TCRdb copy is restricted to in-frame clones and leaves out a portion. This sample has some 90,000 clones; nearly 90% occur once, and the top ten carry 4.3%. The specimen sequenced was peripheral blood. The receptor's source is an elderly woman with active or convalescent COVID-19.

CDR3 loop: CASMTSGRLETQYF. The CDR3 DNA reads as TGTGCCAGCATGACTAGCGGGAGACTAGAGACCCAGTACTTC. The rearrangement uses TRBV28 and TRBJ2-5, with 12 bases that match TRBD2. Germline lookup yields CDR1 MDHEN and CDR2 SYDVKM. V lost 7 bases to trimming and J lost 4 bases; unmatched junction nucleotides: 4. The CDR3 consists of 14 residues.